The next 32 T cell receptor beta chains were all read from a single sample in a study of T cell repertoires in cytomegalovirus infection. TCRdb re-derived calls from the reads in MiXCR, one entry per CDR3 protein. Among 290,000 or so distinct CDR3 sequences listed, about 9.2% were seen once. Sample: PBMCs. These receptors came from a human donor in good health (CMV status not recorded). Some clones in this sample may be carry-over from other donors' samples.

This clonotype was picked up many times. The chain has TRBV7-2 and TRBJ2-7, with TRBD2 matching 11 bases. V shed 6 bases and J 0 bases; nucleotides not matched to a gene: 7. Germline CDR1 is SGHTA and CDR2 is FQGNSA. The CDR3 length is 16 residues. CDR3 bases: TGTGCCAGCAGATCCGCTAGCGGGGGGTTCTCCTACGAGCAGTACTTC. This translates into CASRSASGGFSYEQYF.

The DNA of the CDR3 is TGCAGCGTAGCAATGATCTACAATGAGCAGTTCTTC. As protein: CSVAMIYNEQFF. The rearrangement uses TRBV29-1 and TRBJ2-1; no reliable D call. Germline V gene data show CDR1 as SQVTM and CDR2 as ANQGSEA. The CDR3 has 12 amino acids. The germline V and J ends were trimmed by 6 bases and 3 bases, with 9 bases remaining between them.

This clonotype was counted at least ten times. The CDR3, as DNA: TGTGCCAGCAGTCCCGTGGGACCATACGAGCAGTACGTC. Amino acid sequence: CASSPVGPYEQYV. The V gene is TRBV6-2 or TRBV6-3, the J gene TRBJ2-7, with D tentatively TRBD1 or TRBD2 (5 bases each). Trimming took off 5 bases at V and 4 bases at J, with 12 bases between the two ends. The CDR3 is 13 residues long. Germline CDR1 is MNHEY and CDR2 is SVGEGT.

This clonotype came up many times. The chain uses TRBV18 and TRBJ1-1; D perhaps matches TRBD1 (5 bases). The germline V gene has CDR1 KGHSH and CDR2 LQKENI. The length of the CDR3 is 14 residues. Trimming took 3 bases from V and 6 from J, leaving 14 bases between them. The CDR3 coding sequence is TGTGCCAGCTCACCTTTAACGATGGGGGCTGAAGCTTTCTTT. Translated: CASSPLTMGAEAFF.

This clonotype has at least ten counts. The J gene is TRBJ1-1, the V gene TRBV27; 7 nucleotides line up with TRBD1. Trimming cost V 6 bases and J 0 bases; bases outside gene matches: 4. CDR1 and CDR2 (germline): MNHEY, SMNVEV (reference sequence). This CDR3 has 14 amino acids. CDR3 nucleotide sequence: TGTGCCAGCAGCCGGGACAGTATGAACACTGAAGCTTTCTTT. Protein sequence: CASSRDSMNTEAFF.

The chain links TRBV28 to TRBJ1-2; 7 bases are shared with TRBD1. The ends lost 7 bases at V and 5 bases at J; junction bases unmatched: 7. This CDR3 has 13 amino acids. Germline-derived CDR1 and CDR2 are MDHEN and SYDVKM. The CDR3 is CASNRDSLYGYTF. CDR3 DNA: TGTGCCAGCAACCGGGACAGCCTTTATGGCTACACCTTC.

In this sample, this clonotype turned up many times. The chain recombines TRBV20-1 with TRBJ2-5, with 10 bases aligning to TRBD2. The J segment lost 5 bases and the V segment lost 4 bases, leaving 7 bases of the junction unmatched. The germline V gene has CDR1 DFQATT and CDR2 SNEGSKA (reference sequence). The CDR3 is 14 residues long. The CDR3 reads CSATSGGAGETQYF. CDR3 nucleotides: TGCAGTGCTACCAGCGGGGGGGCCGGCGAGACCCAGTACTTC.

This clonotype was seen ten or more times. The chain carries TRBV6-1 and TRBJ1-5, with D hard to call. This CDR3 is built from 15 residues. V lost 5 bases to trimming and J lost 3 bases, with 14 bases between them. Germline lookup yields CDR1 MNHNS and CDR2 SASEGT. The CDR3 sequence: CASSYADSYNQPQHF. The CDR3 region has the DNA TGTGCCAGCAGTTACGCCGACTCCTACAATCAGCCCCAGCATTTT.

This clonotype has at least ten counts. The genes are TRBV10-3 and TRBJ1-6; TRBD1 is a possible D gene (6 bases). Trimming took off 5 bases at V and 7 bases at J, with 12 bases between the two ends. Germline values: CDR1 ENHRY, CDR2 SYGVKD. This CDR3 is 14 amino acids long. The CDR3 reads CAISYRVENSPLHF. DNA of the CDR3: TGTGCCATCAGTTACAGGGTTGAAAATTCACCCCTCCACTTT.

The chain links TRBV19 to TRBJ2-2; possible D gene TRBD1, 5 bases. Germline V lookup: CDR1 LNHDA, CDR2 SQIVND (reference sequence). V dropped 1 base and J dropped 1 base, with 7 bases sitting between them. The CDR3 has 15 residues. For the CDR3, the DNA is TGTGCCAGTAGTATAGGAACAGGGAACACCGGGGAGCTGTTTTTT. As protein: CASSIGTGNTGELFF.

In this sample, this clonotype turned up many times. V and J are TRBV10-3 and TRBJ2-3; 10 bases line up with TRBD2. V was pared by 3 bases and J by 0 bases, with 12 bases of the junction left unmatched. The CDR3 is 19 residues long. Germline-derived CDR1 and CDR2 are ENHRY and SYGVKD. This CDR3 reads CAISDSASGGRFSTDTQYF. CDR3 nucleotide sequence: TGTGCCATCAGTGATTCGGCTAGCGGGGGCCGGTTCAGCACAGATACGCAGTATTTT.

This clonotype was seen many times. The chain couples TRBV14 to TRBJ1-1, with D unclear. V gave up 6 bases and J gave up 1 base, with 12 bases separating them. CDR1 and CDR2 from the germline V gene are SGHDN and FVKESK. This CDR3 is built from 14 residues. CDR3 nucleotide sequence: TGTGCCAGCAGGCATAGCACGGGGAACACTGAAGCTTTCTTT. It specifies CASRHSTGNTEAFF.

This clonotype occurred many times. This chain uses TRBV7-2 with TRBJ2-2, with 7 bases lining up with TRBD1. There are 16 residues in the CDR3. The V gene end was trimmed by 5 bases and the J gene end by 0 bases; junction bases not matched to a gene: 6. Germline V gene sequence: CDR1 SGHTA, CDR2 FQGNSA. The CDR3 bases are TGTGCCAGCAGCCATAACAGGGGTTCGAACACCGGGGAGCTGTTTTTT. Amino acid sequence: CASSHNRGSNTGELFF.

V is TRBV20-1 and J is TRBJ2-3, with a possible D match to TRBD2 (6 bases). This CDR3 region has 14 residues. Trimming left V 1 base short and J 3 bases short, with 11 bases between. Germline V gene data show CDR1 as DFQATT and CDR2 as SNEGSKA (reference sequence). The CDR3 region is CSARVSGVTDTQYF. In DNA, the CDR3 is TGCAGTGCTAGAGTGTCGGGAGTGACAGATACGCAGTATTTT.

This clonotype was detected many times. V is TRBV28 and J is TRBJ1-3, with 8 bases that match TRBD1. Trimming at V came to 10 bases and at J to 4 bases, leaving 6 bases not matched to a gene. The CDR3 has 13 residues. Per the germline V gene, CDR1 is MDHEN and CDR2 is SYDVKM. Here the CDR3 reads CATSTGGGNTIYF. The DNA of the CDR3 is TGTGCCACATCAACAGGGGGAGGAAACACCATATATTTT.

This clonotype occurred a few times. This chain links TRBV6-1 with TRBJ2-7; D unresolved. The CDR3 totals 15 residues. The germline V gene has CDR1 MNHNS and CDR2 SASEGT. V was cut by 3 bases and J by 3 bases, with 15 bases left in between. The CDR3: CASSEGLPWGYEQYV. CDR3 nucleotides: TGTGCCAGCAGTGAGGGCCTACCGTGGGGCTACGAGCAGTACGTC.

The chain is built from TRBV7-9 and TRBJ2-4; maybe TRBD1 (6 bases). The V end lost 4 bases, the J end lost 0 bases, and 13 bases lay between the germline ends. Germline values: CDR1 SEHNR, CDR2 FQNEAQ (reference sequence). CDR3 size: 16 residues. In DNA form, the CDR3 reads TGTGCCAGCAGCTCAAGGGGACAATTAGCCAAAAACATTCAGTACTTC. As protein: CASSSRGQLAKNIQYF.

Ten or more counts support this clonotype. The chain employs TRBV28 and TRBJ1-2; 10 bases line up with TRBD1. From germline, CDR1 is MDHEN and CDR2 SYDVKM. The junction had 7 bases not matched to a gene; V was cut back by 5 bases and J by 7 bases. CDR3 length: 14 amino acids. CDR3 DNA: TGTGCCAGCAGTCTTTTGGACAGGGGGGTTGGCTACACCTTC. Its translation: CASSLLDRGVGYTF.

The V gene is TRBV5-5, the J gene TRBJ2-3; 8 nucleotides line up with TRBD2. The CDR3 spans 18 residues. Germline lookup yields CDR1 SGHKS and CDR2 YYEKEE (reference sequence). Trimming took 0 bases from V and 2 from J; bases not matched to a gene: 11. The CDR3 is CASSLAGVAGFATDTQYF. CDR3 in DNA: TGTGCCAGCAGCTTGGCAGGAGTAGCGGGGTTTGCCACAGATACGCAGTATTTT.

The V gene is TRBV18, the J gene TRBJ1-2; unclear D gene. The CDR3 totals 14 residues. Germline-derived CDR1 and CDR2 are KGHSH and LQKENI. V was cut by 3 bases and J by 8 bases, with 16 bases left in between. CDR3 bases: TGTGCCAGCTCACCCCCGGAGAGGTTGAGGGGCTACACCTTC. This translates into CASSPPERLRGYTF.

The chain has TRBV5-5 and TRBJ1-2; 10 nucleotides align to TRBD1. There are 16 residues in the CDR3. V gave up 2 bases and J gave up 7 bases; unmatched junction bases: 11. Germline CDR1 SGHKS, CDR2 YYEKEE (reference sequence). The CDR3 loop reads CASSFIGTGDLIGYTF. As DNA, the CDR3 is TGTGCCAGCAGCTTCATTGGGACAGGGGATTTAATTGGCTACACCTTC.

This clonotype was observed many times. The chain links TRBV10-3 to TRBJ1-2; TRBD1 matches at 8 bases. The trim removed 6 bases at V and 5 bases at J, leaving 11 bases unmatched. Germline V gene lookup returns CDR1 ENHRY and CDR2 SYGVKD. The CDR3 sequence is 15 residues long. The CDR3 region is CAISLDRGGMYGYTF. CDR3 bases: TGTGCCATCAGCCTAGACAGGGGCGGAATGTATGGCTACACCTTC.

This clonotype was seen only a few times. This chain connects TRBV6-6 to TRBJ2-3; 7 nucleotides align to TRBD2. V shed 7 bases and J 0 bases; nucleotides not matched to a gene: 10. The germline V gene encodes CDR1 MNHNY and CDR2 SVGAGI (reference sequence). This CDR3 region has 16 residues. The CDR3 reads CASIPVTGGSTDTQYF. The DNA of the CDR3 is TGTGCCAGCATTCCAGTGACGGGGGGTAGCACAGATACGCAGTATTTT.

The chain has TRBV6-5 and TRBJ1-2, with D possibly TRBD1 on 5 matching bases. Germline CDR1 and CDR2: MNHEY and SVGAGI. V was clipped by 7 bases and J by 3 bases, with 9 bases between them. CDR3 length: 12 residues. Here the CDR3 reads CASKDRHYGYTF. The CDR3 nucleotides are TGTGCCAGCAAAGACAGACACTATGGCTACACCTTC.

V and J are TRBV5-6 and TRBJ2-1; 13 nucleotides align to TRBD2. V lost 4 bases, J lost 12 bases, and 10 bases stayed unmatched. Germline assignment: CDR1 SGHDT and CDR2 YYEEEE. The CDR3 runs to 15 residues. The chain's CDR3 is CASSLGTSGGGGQFF. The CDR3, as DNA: TGTGCCAGCAGCCTAGGTACTAGCGGGGGGGGAGGGCAGTTCTTC.

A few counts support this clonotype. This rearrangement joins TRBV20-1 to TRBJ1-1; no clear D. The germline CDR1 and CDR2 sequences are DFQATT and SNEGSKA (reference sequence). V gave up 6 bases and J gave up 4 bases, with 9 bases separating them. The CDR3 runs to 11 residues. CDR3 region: CSAIQSTEAFF. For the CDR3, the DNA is TGCAGTGCGATACAGTCCACTGAAGCTTTCTTT.

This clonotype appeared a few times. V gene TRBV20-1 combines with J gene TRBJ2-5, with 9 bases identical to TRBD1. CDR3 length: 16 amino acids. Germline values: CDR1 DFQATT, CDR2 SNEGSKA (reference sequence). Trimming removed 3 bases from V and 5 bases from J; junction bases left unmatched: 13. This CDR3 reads CSARGSGQGAPETQYF. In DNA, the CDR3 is TGCAGTGCTAGGGGTTCGGGACAGGGAGCTCCTGAGACCCAGTACTTC.

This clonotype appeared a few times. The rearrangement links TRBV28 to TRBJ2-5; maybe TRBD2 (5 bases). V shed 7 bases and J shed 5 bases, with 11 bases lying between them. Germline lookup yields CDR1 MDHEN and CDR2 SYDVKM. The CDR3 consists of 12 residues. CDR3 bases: TGTGCCAGCACACCCGGGATGGAGACCCAGTACTTC. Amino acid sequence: CASTPGMETQYF.

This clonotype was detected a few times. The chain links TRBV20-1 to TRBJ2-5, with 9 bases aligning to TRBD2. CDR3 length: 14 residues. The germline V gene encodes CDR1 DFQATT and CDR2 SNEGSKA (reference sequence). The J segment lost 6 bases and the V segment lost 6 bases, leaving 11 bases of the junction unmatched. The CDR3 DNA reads TGCAGTGCGGGTGGCGGGGGGGCCGAGAAGACCCAGTACTTC. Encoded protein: CSAGGGGAEKTQYF.

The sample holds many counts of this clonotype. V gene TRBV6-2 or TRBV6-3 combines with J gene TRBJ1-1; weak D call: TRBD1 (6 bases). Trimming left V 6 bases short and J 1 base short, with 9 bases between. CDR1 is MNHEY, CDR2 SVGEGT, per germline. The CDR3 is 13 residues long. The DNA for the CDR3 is TGTGCCAGCAGCCGCAGGGGGAACACTGAAGCTTTCTTT. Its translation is CASSRRGNTEAFF.

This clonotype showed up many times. The CDR3 loop reads CASSQVRTGHYGYTF. CDR3 in DNA: TGTGCCAGCAGCCAAGTGCGGACAGGACACTATGGCTACACCTTC. The V call is TRBV14, the J call TRBJ1-2, with 7 bases identical to TRBD1. There are 15 residues in the CDR3. J was trimmed by 3 bases and V by 1 base; bases with no gene match: 5. Germline V gene lookup returns CDR1 SGHDN and CDR2 FVKESK. Supplemented by reference TRBV14 and TRBJ1-2, the full variable domain reads EAGVTQFPSHSVIEKGQTVTLRCDPISGHDNLYWYRRVMGKEIKFLLHFVKESKQDESGMPNNRFLAERTGGTYSTLKVQPAELEDSGVYFCASSQVRTGHYGYTFGSGTRLTVV.

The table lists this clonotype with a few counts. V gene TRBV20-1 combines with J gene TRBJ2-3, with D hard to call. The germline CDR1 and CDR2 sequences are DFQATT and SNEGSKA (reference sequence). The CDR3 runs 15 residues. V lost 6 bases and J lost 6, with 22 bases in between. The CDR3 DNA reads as TGCAGTGCCTACTTCGCCCTCCAAAAAGGGGATACGCAGTATTTT. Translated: CSAYFALQKGDTQYF.